The following is a TCR beta chain sequence with its context. Its antigen is unknown. Each CDR3 protein gets one entry after TCRdb re-called the 5' RACE reads with MiXCR. The sample consists of 410,000 or so distinct CDR3 sequences, less than 25% of them appearing once. Germline CDR1 reads SQVTM; CDR2 reads ANQGSEA. V was cut by 7 bases and J by 5 bases, with 12 bases left in between. The CDR3 has 11 amino acids. These data are taken from a study of T-cell memory formation after mild COVID-19. About the research overall: Each donor largely had its own TCR clusters.

Findings and limits, study-wide: That cross-reactive memory joined was suggested by some responding clones appearing in pre-infection memory. Clones shrinking from day 15 to 85 showed even CD4/CD8 mixes; later expanders tilted CD4+. Among clones peaking at day 37 in the second wave, SARS-CoV-2 specificity remained unconfirmed.

The chain employs TRBV29-1 and TRBJ2-7, with a tentative D call TRBD1 (5 bases). Sequenced: PBMCs or a T cell subset sorted from them (not recorded which). This receptor was taken from an adult woman who had mild COVID-19 (a few samples of this study predate the infection). Cell type and time point are not known. The CDR3 coding sequence is TGCAGCGGCAAGCAGGGCCACGAGCAGTACTTC. Protein sequence: CSGKQGHEQYF.